A selection of T cell receptor beta chains follows, all from one sample in a study of T-cell reconstitution after alpha-beta-depleted transplantation in children. TCRdb itself ran the PCR reads through MiXCR, one entry per CDR3 protein. This table has a few hundred thousand distinct CDR3 sequences, over 20% appearing once. The sequences come from PBMCs, collected before TCRalphabeta/CD19-depleted stem cell transplant. Receptors originate from a boy under two years old with Wiskott-Aldrich syndrome, due to receive a stem cell transplant. Each CDR3 is given with its conserved first and last residue. The D gene is left open where the match is weak. Clone size is stated in some rows and not others, as once, few, many or a class when expanded.

V gene: TRBV29-1
clone size: NA
J gene: TRBJ1-4
D gene: TRBD1
CDR3 DNA: TGCAGCGGGGTGGACAGGGGGAAGGAAAACCTGTTTTTT
CDR3 protein: CSGVDRGKENLFF

V gene: TRBV11-2
clone size: NA
J gene: TRBJ2-1
D gene: TRBD1
CDR3 DNA: TGTGCCAGCGGGACAGGCCAGGAGCAGTTCTTC
CDR3 protein: CASGTGQEQFF

V gene: TRBV4-1
clone size: few
J gene: TRBJ1-5
D gene: NA
CDR3 DNA: TGCGCCAGCAGCCAGGGCGGTGTGGGTCAGCCCCAGCATTTT
CDR3 protein: CASSQGGVGQPQHF

V gene: TRBV2
clone size: few
J gene: TRBJ2-1
D gene: TRBD2
CDR3 DNA: TGTGCCAGCATTAAGACAGCTAGCGGTACGTTCTTC
CDR3 protein: CASIKTASGTFF

V gene: TRBV15
clone size: NA
J gene: TRBJ1-2
D gene: NA
CDR3 DNA: TGTGCCACCAGCACCCTGGTGGCTACCGGTCAGAACTATGGCTACACCTTC
CDR3 protein: CATSTLVATGQNYGYTF

V gene: TRBV10-3
clone size: few
J gene: TRBJ2-5
D gene: NA
CDR3 DNA: TGTGCCATCAGCCGGACCCTACAAGAGACCCAGTACTTC
CDR3 protein: CAISRTLQETQYF

V gene: TRBV2
clone size: few
J gene: TRBJ2-2
D gene: TRBD2
CDR3 DNA: TGTGCCAGCAGTGAGCCTAGCGGAGGGAACACCGGGGAGCTGTTTTTT
CDR3 protein: CASSEPSGGNTGELFF

V gene: TRBV5-1
clone size: NA
J gene: TRBJ2-3
D gene: TRBD2
CDR3 DNA: TGCGCCAGCAGGTATACTAGCGGGCTTAGCACAGATACGCAGTATTTT
CDR3 protein: CASRYTSGLSTDTQYF

V gene: TRBV5-1
clone size: NA
J gene: TRBJ2-1
D gene: TRBD2
CDR3 DNA: TGCGCCAGCAGCCTAAGGACTAGCGGGATCAACAATGAGCAGTTCTTC
CDR3 protein: CASSLRTSGINNEQFF

V gene: TRBV5-1
clone size: few
J gene: TRBJ2-3
D gene: TRBD2
CDR3 DNA: TGCGCCAGCAGCTTGCGGGGGACTAGACTCACAGATACGCAGTATTTT
CDR3 protein: CASSLRGTRLTDTQYF

V gene: TRBV7-9
clone size: NA
J gene: TRBJ2-5
D gene: NA
CDR3 DNA: TGTGCCAGCAGCTCGGTGGCGTACCAAGAGACCCAGTACTTC
CDR3 protein: CASSSVAYQETQYF

V gene: TRBV5-1
clone size: few
J gene: TRBJ2-1
D gene: TRBD2
CDR3 DNA: TGCGCCAGCAGCGACCGGACTAGCGGGGGGTACAATGAGCAGTTCTTC
CDR3 protein: CASSDRTSGGYNEQFF

V gene: TRBV5-5
clone size: NA
J gene: TRBJ2-1
D gene: NA
CDR3 DNA: TGTGCCAGCAGCTTGGGGACCAACGGTGAGCAGTTCTTC
CDR3 protein: CASSLGTNGEQFF

V gene: TRBV7-2
clone size: NA
J gene: TRBJ2-5
D gene: TRBD2
CDR3 DNA: TGTGCCAGCAGCTCGACTAGCAGCGAGACCCAGTACTTC
CDR3 protein: CASSSTSSETQYF

V gene: TRBV27
clone size: NA
J gene: TRBJ1-6
D gene: NA
CDR3 DNA: TGTGCCAGCAGTTTATTTTCCGGGACACCCCTCCACTTT
CDR3 protein: CASSLFSGTPLHF

V gene: TRBV12-3/TRBV12-4
clone size: NA
J gene: TRBJ1-1
D gene: NA
CDR3 DNA: TGTGCCAGCAGTCCCAGGGCTGCGAACACTGAAGCTTTCTTT
CDR3 protein: CASSPRAANTEAFF

V gene: TRBV2
clone size: few
J gene: TRBJ2-7
D gene: TRBD1
CDR3 DNA: TGTGCCAGCGAAAAGGACAGGAGCTCCTACGAGCAGTACTTC
CDR3 protein: CASEKDRSSYEQYF

V gene: TRBV5-1
clone size: few
J gene: TRBJ2-5
D gene: NA
CDR3 DNA: TGCGCCACCTCGATGGGGGTCCAAGAGACCCAGTACTTC
CDR3 protein: CATSMGVQETQYF

V gene: TRBV30
clone size: NA
J gene: TRBJ2-3
D gene: TRBD2
CDR3 DNA: TGTGCCTGGAGCCTTCTAGCGGGGACAGATACGCAGTATTTT
CDR3 protein: CAWSLLAGTDTQYF

V gene: TRBV20-1
clone size: few
J gene: TRBJ2-7
D gene: NA
CDR3 DNA: TGCAGTGCTACCGACAGGCCGTCCTACGAGCAGTACTTC
CDR3 protein: CSATDRPSYEQYF

V gene: TRBV7-6
clone size: NA
J gene: TRBJ1-6
D gene: TRBD1
CDR3 DNA: TGTGCCAGCAGCCGGACAGGGCAATGGGGTTATAATTCACCCCTCCACTTT
CDR3 protein: CASSRTGQWGYNSPLHF

V gene: TRBV21-1
clone size: NA
J gene: TRBJ1-5
D gene: NA
CDR3 DNA: TGTGCCAGCAGCGAAATTTGCCAGCCCCAGCATTTT
CDR3 protein: CASSEICQPQHF

V gene: TRBV5-1
clone size: NA
J gene: TRBJ2-5
D gene: TRBD1
CDR3 DNA: TGCGCCAGCAGCTCCCGACAGGGGGCCTGGGAGACCCAGTACTTC
CDR3 protein: CASSSRQGAWETQYF

V gene: TRBV12-3/TRBV12-4
clone size: NA
J gene: TRBJ2-5
D gene: NA
CDR3 DNA: TGTGCCAGCACGTTGACAGTGGGGACCCAGTACTTC
CDR3 protein: CASTLTVGTQYF

V gene: TRBV19
clone size: NA
J gene: TRBJ1-2
D gene: NA
CDR3 DNA: TGTGCCAGTAGTATCCGGGCAGGGCCCAACTATGGCTACACCTTC
CDR3 protein: CASSIRAGPNYGYTF

V gene: TRBV7-2
clone size: NA
J gene: TRBJ1-4
D gene: NA
CDR3 DNA: TGTGCCAGCAGCGCGGGACTGGAGTATAATGAAAACCTGTTTTTT
CDR3 protein: CASSAGLEYNENLFF

V gene: TRBV20-1
clone size: NA
J gene: TRBJ2-7
D gene: TRBD2
CDR3 DNA: TGCAGTGCCGGTCGGCGGGAGAAGCACGAGCAGTACTTC
CDR3 protein: CSAGRREKHEQYF

V gene: TRBV11-2
clone size: NA
J gene: TRBJ1-2
D gene: NA
CDR3 DNA: TGTGCCAGCAGCCCAATGACAAGACGGGGCTACACCTTC
CDR3 protein: CASSPMTRRGYTF

V gene: TRBV29-1
clone size: few
J gene: TRBJ2-1
D gene: NA
CDR3 DNA: TGCAGCACTAGGACGAATGAGCAGTTCTTC
CDR3 protein: CSTRTNEQFF

V gene: TRBV5-1
clone size: NA
J gene: TRBJ1-2
D gene: NA
CDR3 DNA: TGCGCCAGCAGCACCTATACAGGTGGTACAGGCTATGGCTACACCTTC
CDR3 protein: CASSTYTGGTGYGYTF

V gene: TRBV5-1
clone size: NA
J gene: TRBJ1-1
D gene: NA
CDR3 DNA: TGCGCCAGCAGTTTCACCTTCGGGGGGCCTGAAGCTTTCTTT
CDR3 protein: CASSFTFGGPEAFF

V gene: TRBV20-1
clone size: NA
J gene: TRBJ2-7
D gene: NA
CDR3 DNA: TGCAGTGCTAGTTCGGCTAGTAACTACGAGCAGTACTTC
CDR3 protein: CSASSASNYEQYF

V gene: TRBV6-2/TRBV6-3
clone size: few
J gene: TRBJ2-1
D gene: TRBD2
CDR3 DNA: TGTGCCAGCAATCCTCGCCCCGGGACTAGCGGATTACATACGAGCTCCTACAATGAGCAGTTCTTC
CDR3 protein: CASNPRPGTSGLHTSSYNEQFF

V gene: TRBV12-3/TRBV12-4
clone size: few
J gene: TRBJ2-1
D gene: TRBD1
CDR3 DNA: TGTGCCAGCAGTCATACAGGGGGTCCGGACAATGAGCAGTTCTTC
CDR3 protein: CASSHTGGPDNEQFF

V gene: TRBV12-3/TRBV12-4
clone size: NA
J gene: TRBJ2-5
D gene: TRBD2
CDR3 DNA: TGTGCCAGCAGGCGCCGACTAGCGGGAGGGTCGAGACAAGAGACCCAGTACTTC
CDR3 protein: CASRRRLAGGSRQETQYF

V gene: TRBV6-1
clone size: few
J gene: TRBJ1-1
D gene: NA
CDR3 DNA: TGTGCCAGCAGTGAATTGTCAGTCTTGAACACTGAAGCTTTCTTT
CDR3 protein: CASSELSVLNTEAFF